This T cell receptor (beta chain) was identified in a study of breast tumors, draining lymph nodes, adjacent tissues. Study-level findings and limits: Data fit most tumor T cells coming from lymph node, expanding in tumor. Tumor TCR diversity was below lymph nodes but above nontumor tissue. Luminal-like breast cancer showed significantly greater tumor-nontumor repertoire similarity than basal-like breast cancer did.

This clonotype appeared many times. The antigen is undetermined. TCRdb itself ran the multiplex PCR reads through MiXCR, one entry per CDR3 protein. The data show 190,000 or so distinct CDR3 sequences, with approximately 33% seen just once and 4% to 4.5% held by the top ten. Looked up from germline, CDR1 is SGHRS and CDR2 is YFSETQ. The CDR3 contains 14 residues. Unmatched junction bases numbered 7, after V lost 4 bases and J lost 6 bases. Samples came from axillary lymph nodes draining the breast cancer. The chain combines TRBV5-1 with TRBJ2-4, with 7 bases that match TRBD1. This TCR derives from a female donor with breast cancer. Some clones in this sample may be carry-over from other donors' samples. Sequencing was carried out using axillary lymph node tissue. In DNA, the CDR3 is TGCGCCAGCAGCCCCTCGACAGGGAGAAACATTCAGTACTTC. Protein product: CASSPSTGRNIQYF.